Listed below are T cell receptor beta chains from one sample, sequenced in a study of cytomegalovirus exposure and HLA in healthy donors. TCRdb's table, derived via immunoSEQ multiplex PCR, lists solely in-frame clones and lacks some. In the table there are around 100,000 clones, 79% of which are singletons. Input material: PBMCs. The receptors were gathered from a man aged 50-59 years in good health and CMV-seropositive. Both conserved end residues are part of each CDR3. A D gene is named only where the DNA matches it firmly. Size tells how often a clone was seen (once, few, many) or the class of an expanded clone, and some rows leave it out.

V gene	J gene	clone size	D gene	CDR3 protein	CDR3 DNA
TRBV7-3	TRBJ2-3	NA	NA	CASSSEGTPDTQYF	TGTGCCAGCAGCTCCGAGGGAACCCCAGATACGCAGTATTTT
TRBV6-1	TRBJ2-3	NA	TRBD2	CASRTGRVDTQYF	TGTGCCAGTAGGACCGGGAGGGTAGATACGCAGTATTTT
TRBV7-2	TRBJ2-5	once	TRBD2	CASSLGLAGQETQYF	TGTGCCAGCAGCTTGGGACTAGCGGGACAAGAGACCCAGTACTTC
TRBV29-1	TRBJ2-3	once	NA	CSVDIRLADTQYF	TGCAGCGTGGACATACGCTTGGCAGATACGCAGTATTTT
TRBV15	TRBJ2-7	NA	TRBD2	CATSSPGLAGANEQYF	TGTGCCACCAGCAGCCCCGGCCTAGCGGGAGCGAACGAGCAGTACTTC
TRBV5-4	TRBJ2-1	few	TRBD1	CASSSRRQGVIYNEQFF	TGTGCCAGCAGCTCGAGGCGACAGGGGGTTATATACAATGAGCAGTTCTTC
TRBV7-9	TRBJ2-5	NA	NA	CASSPQGPETQYF	TGTGCCAGCAGCCCCCAGGGGCCGGAGACCCAGTACTTC
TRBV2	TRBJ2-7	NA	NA	CASKGKRATYEQYF	TGTGCCAGCAAGGGGAAGCGGGCAACCTACGAGCAGTACTTC
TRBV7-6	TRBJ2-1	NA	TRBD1	CASSETGGAGHEQFF	TGTGCCAGCAGCGAAACAGGGGGCGCCGGCCATGAGCAGTTCTTC
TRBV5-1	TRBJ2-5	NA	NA	CASSPGHGAEGQYF	TGCGCCAGCAGCCCCGGCCATGGGGCAGAAGGCCAGTACTTC
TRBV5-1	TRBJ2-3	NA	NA	CASSLVSSGVTDTQYF	TGCGCCAGCAGCTTGGTCAGTAGCGGCGTCACAGATACGCAGTATTTT
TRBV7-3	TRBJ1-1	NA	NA	CASSSQWNTEAFF	TGTGCCAGCAGCTCCCAATGGAACACTGAAGCTTTCTTT
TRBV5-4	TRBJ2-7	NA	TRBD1	CASSTTGVKNEQYF	TGTGCCAGCAGCACGACAGGGGTTAAGAACGAGCAGTACTTC
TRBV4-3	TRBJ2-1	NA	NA	CASSQNPGTQDNEQFF	TGCGCCAGCAGCCAGAACCCCGGGACACAAGACAATGAGCAGTTCTTC
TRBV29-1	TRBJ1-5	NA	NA	CSVESDPGQPQHF	TGCAGCGTTGAATCGGATCCGGGACAGCCCCAGCATTTT
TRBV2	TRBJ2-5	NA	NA	CASLYSQGGQETQYF	TGTGCCAGCTTATACTCCCAGGGGGGCCAAGAGACCCAGTACTTC
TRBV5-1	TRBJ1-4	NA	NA	CASSLVGGLDEKLFF	TGCGCCAGCAGCTTGGTGGGGGGGCTGGATGAAAAACTGTTTTTT
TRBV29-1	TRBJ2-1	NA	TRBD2	CSASSGMTNNEQFF	TGCAGCGCCTCTAGCGGGATGACGAACAATGAGCAGTTCTTC
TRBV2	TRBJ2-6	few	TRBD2	CASSVLLADPSGANVLTF	TGTGCCAGCAGTGTTTTGCTAGCGGACCCCTCTGGGGCCAACGTCCTGACTTTC
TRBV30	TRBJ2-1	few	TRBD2	CAWSVNSGAYNEQFF	TGTGCCTGGAGTGTAAATAGCGGGGCCTACAATGAGCAGTTCTTC
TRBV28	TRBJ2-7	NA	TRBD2	CASSGLAVSYEQYF	TGTGCCAGCAGTGGACTAGCGGTCTCCTACGAGCAGTACTTC
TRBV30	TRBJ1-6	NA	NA	CAWTTGLDSPLHF	TGTGCCTGGACCACAGGGCTGGATTCACCCCTCCACTTT
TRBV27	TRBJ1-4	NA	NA	CASGWGGGEKLFF	TGTGCCAGCGGGTGGGGAGGTGGTGAAAAACTGTTTTTT
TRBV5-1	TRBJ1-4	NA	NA	CASSLGPGGNEKLFF	TGCGCCAGCAGCTTGGGACCGGGGGGTAATGAAAAACTGTTTTTT
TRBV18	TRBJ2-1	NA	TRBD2	CASSSTGAGINANEQFF	TGTGCCAGCTCGTCTACTGGAGCGGGAATCAATGCAAATGAGCAGTTCTTC
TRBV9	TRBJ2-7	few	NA	CASSVGENEQYF	TGTGCCAGCAGCGTAGGGGAGAACGAGCAGTACTTC
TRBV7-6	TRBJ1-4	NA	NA	CASSPYRAGKLFF	TGTGCCAGCAGCCCATACAGGGCGGGAAAACTGTTTTTT
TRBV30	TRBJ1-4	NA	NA	CAWSVHRNEKLFF	TGTGCCTGGAGTGTACATCGAAATGAAAAACTGTTTTTT
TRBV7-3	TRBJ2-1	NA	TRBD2	CASSLTSGSDNEQFF	TGTGCCAGCAGCTTGACTAGCGGGAGCGACAATGAGCAGTTCTTC
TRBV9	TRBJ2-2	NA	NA	CASSVGAGWTGELFF	TGTGCCAGCAGCGTAGGGGCAGGGTGGACCGGGGAGCTGTTTTTT
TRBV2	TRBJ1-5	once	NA	CASGQHNQPQHF	TGTGCCAGCGGACAGCACAATCAGCCCCAGCATTTT
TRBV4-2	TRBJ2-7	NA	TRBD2	CASSQVSGLAGEQYF	TGTGCCAGCAGCCAAGTGTCCGGACTAGCGGGAGAGCAGTACTTC
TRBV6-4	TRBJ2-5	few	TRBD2	CASSRTSGSLETQYF	TGTGCCAGCAGCCGGACTAGCGGGAGTTTAGAGACCCAGTACTTC
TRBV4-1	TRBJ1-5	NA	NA	CASSQDSGGSSHQPQHF	TGCGCCAGCAGCCAAGACTCGGGGGGTTCGTCACATCAGCCCCAGCATTTT
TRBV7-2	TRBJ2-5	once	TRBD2	CASSARTSGVGTQYF	TGTGCCAGCAGCGCCCGGACTAGCGGTGTAGGGACCCAGTACTTC
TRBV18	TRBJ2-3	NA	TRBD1	CASSPGQGTLYTQYF	TGTGCCAGCTCACCGGGACAGGGGACACTATATACGCAGTATTTT
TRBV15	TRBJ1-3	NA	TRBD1	CATSRDRGRNTIYF	TGTGCCACCAGCCGTGACAGGGGGAGAAACACCATATATTTT
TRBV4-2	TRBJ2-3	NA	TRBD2	CASSQGAGSTDTQYF	TGTGCCAGCAGCCAAGGAGCGGGGTCCACAGATACGCAGTATTTT